These 26 T cell receptor beta chains came from one sample sequenced in a study of T cell repertoires in cytomegalovirus infection. Their specific antigens are unknown. TCRdb reprocessed the reads via MiXCR and lists one record per CDR3 protein. The table shows some 200,000 distinct CDR3 sequences, with about 40% occurring only once. The source material was CD8+ T cells from cultured PBMCs, sampled from culture after CMV antigen stimulation. The receptors were sampled from a human donor in good health (CMV status not recorded). Some clones in this sample may be carry-over from other donors' samples.

This clonotype was observed a few times. The chain is built from TRBV12-3 or TRBV12-4 and TRBJ2-6; 8 nucleotides align to TRBD1. The CDR3 is 15 residues long. V was clipped by 5 bases and J by 2 bases; unmatched bases: 2. In DNA form, the CDR3 reads TGTGCCAGCAGTCCACAGGGGGCTGGGGCCAACGTCCTGACTTTC. This translates into CASSPQGAGANVLTF.

The V gene is TRBV7-9, the J gene TRBJ2-7, with D uncertain. The CDR3 extends over 13 amino acids. Trimming took off 1 base at V and 3 bases at J, with 7 bases between the two ends. Germline V gives CDR1 SEHNR, CDR2 FQNEAQ (reference sequence). Written as DNA, the CDR3 is TGTGCCAGCAGCTTAGGAGGATTCTACGAGCAGTACTTC. It is translated as CASSLGGFYEQYF.

The CDR3 bases are TGTGCCACCAGCAGAGCCCCCAATGAGCAGTTCTTC. Protein sequence: CATSRAPNEQFF. The rearrangement uses TRBV15 and TRBJ2-1; D is unresolved. The CDR3 is 12 amino acids. V was trimmed by 1 base and J by 6 bases, leaving 4 bases between them. Germline V gene data show CDR1 as LNHNV and CDR2 as YYDKDF (reference sequence).

The V call is TRBV6-6, the J call TRBJ2-7; D is unclear. CDR3 length: 10 residues. The V end was cut by 6 bases, the J end by 6 bases, with 6 bases between. CDR1 and CDR2 from the germline V gene are MNHNY and SVGAGI (reference sequence). The CDR3 bases are TGTGCCAGCAGCACCCGCGAGCAGTACTTC. As protein: CASSTREQYF.

The rearrangement uses TRBV11-2 and TRBJ1-1, with TRBD1 identical over 7 bases. The CDR3 spans 13 residues. Looked up from germline, CDR1 is SGHAT and CDR2 is FQNNGV. With V trimmed by 5 bases and J by 11 bases, 11 bases remained unmatched. CDR3 nucleotide sequence: TGTGCCAGCAGCCTCTGGACAGGTCGGGAGGCTTTCTTT. Amino acids: CASSLWTGREAFF.

This clonotype appeared a few times. This rearrangement joins TRBV7-9 to TRBJ2-1; possibly TRBD1 for D (6 bases). Germline CDR1 is SEHNR and CDR2 is FQNEAQ (reference sequence). The length of the CDR3 is 14 residues. Trimming cost V 5 bases and J 6 bases, with 14 bases left between them. In nucleotides, the CDR3 is TGTGCCAGCAGCCCCCAGGGGCCAGGCAATGAGCAGTTCTTC. Amino acid sequence: CASSPQGPGNEQFF.

This clonotype was seen a handful of times. The chain carries TRBV27 and TRBJ1-5; D gene uncertain. Trimming cost V 2 bases and J 0 bases, with 8 bases left between them. The germline V gene encodes CDR1 MNHEY and CDR2 SMNVEV (reference sequence). There are 15 residues in the CDR3. CDR3 region: CASSLGVNSNQPQHF. CDR3 nucleotides: TGTGCCAGCAGTTTAGGCGTTAATAGCAATCAGCCCCAGCATTTT.

The chain carries TRBV6-8 and TRBJ1-2; maybe TRBD1 (6 bases). Trimming took off 0 bases at V and 4 bases at J, with 15 bases between the two ends. The CDR3 is 16 amino acids. Germline lookup yields CDR1 MNHGY and CDR2 SAAAGT. The CDR3 is CASSYSTGQTFYGYTF. CDR3 DNA sequence: TGTGCCAGCAGTTACTCGACCGGACAGACCTTCTATGGCTACACCTTC.

V gene TRBV15 combines with J gene TRBJ2-1; TRBD1 aligns across 8 bases. V was clipped by 0 bases and J by 4 bases; unmatched bases: 2. The CDR3 has 15 residues. Germline-derived CDR1 and CDR2 are LNHNV and YYDKDF (reference sequence). The CDR3 spells CATSRDRGLYNEQFF. The DNA for the CDR3 is TGTGCCACCAGCAGAGACAGGGGGCTATACAATGAGCAGTTCTTC.

The chain couples TRBV7-6 to TRBJ1-2; possibly TRBD1 for D (5 bases). The CDR3 has 18 residues. The V gene lost 5 bases and the J gene lost 1 base, with 23 bases spanning the gap. CDR1 and CDR2 (germline): SGHVS, FNYEAQ. DNA for the CDR3: TGTGCCAGCAGCCCGATGGGGGTGGAACAGAACGATAACTATGGCTACACCTTC. This codes for CASSPMGVEQNDNYGYTF. The entire variable domain, with the rest obtained from reference TRBV7-6 and TRBJ1-2, is as follows: GAGVSQSPRYKVTKRGQDVALRCDPISGHVSLYWYRQALGQGPEFLTYFNYEAQQDKSGLPNDRFSAERPEGSISTLTIQRTEQRDSAMYRCASSPMGVEQNDNYGYTFGSGTRLTVV.

The CDR3 DNA reads as TGTGCCAGCACTCCCGCGGGGCTGAACACTGAAGCTTTCTTT. It codes for CASTPAGLNTEAFF. V gene TRBV6-5 combines with J gene TRBJ1-1; possible D gene TRBD1, 5 bases. Trimming removed 7 bases at V and 0 bases at J, with 12 bases between. Germline lookup yields CDR1 MNHEY and CDR2 SVGAGI. CDR3 length equals 14 residues.

This clonotype was seen a handful of times. The rearrangement uses TRBV7-9 and TRBJ2-1; the match to TRBD2 covers 7 bases. V was clipped by 5 bases and J by 9 bases; unmatched bases: 16. In germline, CDR1 is SEHNR, CDR2 FQNEAQ (reference sequence). This CDR3 spans 16 amino acids. The CDR3 sequence is CASSPPRGGGAGEQFF. As DNA, the CDR3 is TGTGCCAGCAGCCCTCCGCGTGGCGGGGGAGCTGGTGAGCAGTTCTTC.

The chain couples TRBV4-1 to TRBJ1-1; D call uncertain. V was shortened by 0 bases and J by 8 bases, with 10 bases between the two germline ends. Germline-derived CDR1 and CDR2 are MGHRA and YSYEKL. This CDR3 comprises 13 residues. Here the CDR3 DNA reads TGCGCCAGCAGCCAAGATAACGGTAAGGAAGCTTTCTTT. Translation gives CASSQDNGKEAFF.

The chain uses TRBV7-6 and TRBJ2-1; D not certain. CDR3 length equals 13 residues. CDR1 is SGHVS, CDR2 FNYEAQ, per germline. V gave up 0 bases and J gave up 5 bases, with 5 bases separating them. The CDR3 spells CASSLAPNNEQFF. The CDR3 nucleotides are TGTGCCAGCAGCTTAGCCCCGAACAATGAGCAGTTCTTC.

V gene TRBV6-2 or TRBV6-3 combines with J gene TRBJ2-7; 7 bases align to TRBD2. Per the germline V gene, CDR1 is MNHEY and CDR2 is SVGEGT. V was clipped by 5 bases and J by 5 bases; unmatched bases: 9. There are 14 residues in the CDR3. This CDR3 reads CASSSLGTKDEQYF. DNA of the CDR3: TGTGCCAGCAGTAGTCTCGGGACTAAGGACGAGCAGTACTTC.

The table lists this clonotype with many counts. V is TRBV7-2 and J is TRBJ2-7; 13 nucleotides agree with TRBD2. Germline V gives CDR1 SGHTA, CDR2 FQGNSA. Germline trimming cut 3 bases from V and 3 bases from J; bases unmatched to any gene: 8. The CDR3 length is 17 residues. In nucleotides, the CDR3 is TGTGCCAGCAGCTTCCTACCCGGACTAGCGGGGGACTACGAGCAGTACTTC. As protein: CASSFLPGLAGDYEQYF.

This clonotype has at least ten counts. The chain has TRBV7-9 and TRBJ2-3; 8 bases align to TRBD2. The J segment lost 6 bases and the V segment lost 5 bases, leaving 19 bases of the junction unmatched. Germline CDR1 SEHNR, CDR2 FQNEAQ (reference sequence). This CDR3 is 18 amino acids long. CDR3 nucleotides: TGTGCCAGCAGCCCAAGACCCGTTGGTAGCGGGAAACTGGATACGCAGTATTTT. It codes for CASSPRPVGSGKLDTQYF. Full variable domain (missing parts from reference TRBV7-9 and TRBJ2-3): DTGVSQNPRHKITKRGQNVTFRCDPISEHNRLYWYRQTLGQGPEFLTYFQNEAQLEKSRLLSDRFSAERPKGSFSTLEIQRTEQGDSAMYLCASSPRPVGSGKLDTQYFGPGTRLTVL.

V is TRBV5-6 and J is TRBJ1-4; 10 bases align to TRBD1. Germline assignment: CDR1 SGHDT and CDR2 YYEEEE. V shed 0 bases, J shed 6 bases, and the junction held 2 bases outside the gene matches. The CDR3 covers 15 residues. The CDR3 here is CASSLGGQGDEKLFF. Written as DNA, the CDR3 is TGTGCCAGCAGCTTGGGTGGACAGGGGGATGAAAAACTGTTTTTT.

The chain carries TRBV4-1 and TRBJ2-7; TRBD2 aligns across 7 bases. Germline V gene lookup returns CDR1 MGHRA and CDR2 YSYEKL. V lost 4 bases to trimming and J lost 0 bases; unmatched junction nucleotides: 6. This CDR3 has 15 amino acids. The CDR3 reads CASSPKRGPSYEQYF. For the CDR3, the DNA is TGCGCCAGCAGCCCTAAGCGGGGCCCCTCCTACGAGCAGTACTTC.

The rearrangement joins TRBV7-8 to TRBJ2-1; D perhaps matches TRBD1 (6 bases). V was pared by 3 bases and J by 0 bases, with 18 bases between. This CDR3 is built from 18 residues. Germline V CDR1 and CDR2: SGHVS, FQNEAQ. The CDR3 nucleotides read TGTGCCAGCAGCTTCGCTCTTCTGGGGGCGAGCTCCTACAATGAGCAGTTCTTC. Its translation is CASSFALLGASSYNEQFF.

The rearrangement uses TRBV10-3 and TRBJ2-7, with D perhaps assigned TRBD1 or TRBD2 (5 bases each). Germline lookup yields CDR1 ENHRY and CDR2 SYGVKD. V shed 6 bases and J shed 5 bases, with 17 bases lying between them. This CDR3 is built from 14 residues. CDR3 DNA sequence: TGTGCCATCAGCGGGGACGGAATAGCCCACGAGCAGTACTTC. Protein: CAISGDGIAHEQYF.

This clonotype was recorded a few times. The chain recombines TRBV2 with TRBJ2-1; 8 nucleotides line up with TRBD2. V lost 4 bases, J lost 10 bases, and 3 bases stayed unmatched. The germline V gene has CDR1 SNHLY and CDR2 FYNNEI. The CDR3 sequence is 12 residues long. The CDR3 DNA reads TGTGCCAGCAGTGTACTAGCGGAAGAGCAGTTCTTC. The encoded protein is CASSVLAEEQFF.

V gene TRBV7-6 combines with J gene TRBJ2-5, with D tentatively TRBD2 (6 bases). The germline CDR1 and CDR2 sequences are SGHVS and FNYEAQ. This CDR3 is built from 15 residues. V gave up 3 bases and J gave up 0 bases, with 11 bases separating them. This CDR3 reads CASSFRRGHQETQYF. CDR3 coding DNA: TGTGCCAGCAGCTTTAGGAGGGGCCACCAAGAGACCCAGTACTTC.

This clonotype appeared a single time. This rearrangement joins TRBV12-3 or TRBV12-4 to TRBJ1-1, with D possibly being TRBD1 (6 bases). V dropped 6 bases and J dropped 0 bases, with 14 bases sitting between them. CDR3 length: 15 residues. The CDR3 nucleotides read TGTGCCAGCAGCTATGGACAGAAAATGAACACTGAAGCTTTCTTT. Protein sequence: CASSYGQKMNTEAFF.

This clonotype has only a few counts. The chain employs TRBV27 and TRBJ2-7; 7 positions agree with TRBD1. The germline gives CDR1 MNHEY, CDR2 SMNVEV (reference sequence). J lost 3 bases, V lost 7 bases, and 12 bases had no gene match. This CDR3 contains 15 residues. CDR3 region: CASTLQGQDGYEQYF. The CDR3, as DNA: TGTGCCAGCACCCTTCAAGGACAGGATGGCTACGAGCAGTACTTC.

Regarding this clonotype: The junction and the germline gene differ at one end; a read error may be behind it. V and J are TRBV12-3 or TRBV12-4 and TRBJ1-2, with D hard to call. This CDR3 is 15 amino acids long. CDR3 nucleotides: TGTGCCGGCAGTTACCTTCCCGCGAATTACTATGGCTACACCTTC. It yields the protein CAGSYLPANYYGYTF.